The entry below gives a single TCR beta chain sequence along with its context. V trimming: 6 bases; J trimming: 4 bases; junction bases outside the gene matches: 4. The length of the CDR3 is 13 residues. Germline CDR1 and CDR2: MNHNY and SVGAGI (reference sequence). These data are taken from a study of blood T cell repertoires in COVID-19. The method was immunoSEQ multiplex PCR; TCRdb's version includes in-frame clones alone and lacks a portion of them. The sample holds hundreds of thousands of clones, about 93% seen once. The clonotype comes from a woman aged 18-29 years who had recovered from COVID-19. Source material: peripheral blood. V usage is TRBV6-6 and J usage is TRBJ2-7; 9 nucleotides align to TRBD1. CDR3 DNA sequence: TGTGCCAGCAGGACCGGACAGGGGTACGAGCAGTACGTC. As protein: CASRTGQGYEQYV.